The T cell receptor beta chain described here comes from a study of blood T cell repertoires in COVID-19. Across the study: From T cells, B-cell-depleted T cells, or PBMCs came the material, which was cDNA or gDNA.

Sequenced by immunoSEQ multiplex PCR; TCRdb stores in-frame clones only, minus some. In the table there are around 87,000 clones, roughly 85% of which are singletons. CDR1 is MGHDK, CDR2 SYGVNS, per germline. CDR3 size: 14 residues. V lost 3 bases and J lost 5; bases outside the gene matches: 6. This sequence originates from a human donor in a cohort sampled during active COVID-19. Sequencing used peripheral blood. The gene calls are TRBV25-1 and TRBJ2-7; the match to TRBD2 covers 8 bases. The CDR3 region has the DNA TGTGCCAGCAGTGAGGCGGGAGGTCGCGACGAGCAGTACTTC. This codes for CASSEAGGRDEQYF.